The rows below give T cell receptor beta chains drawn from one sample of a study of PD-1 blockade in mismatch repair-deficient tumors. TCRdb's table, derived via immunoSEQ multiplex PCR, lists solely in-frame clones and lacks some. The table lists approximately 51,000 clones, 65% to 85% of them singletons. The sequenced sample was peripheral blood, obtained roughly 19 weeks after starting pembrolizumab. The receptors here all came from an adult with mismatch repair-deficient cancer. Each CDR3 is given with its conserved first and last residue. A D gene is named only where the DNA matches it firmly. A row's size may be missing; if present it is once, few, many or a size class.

CDR3aa: CASSQDSGLAGPSSYNEQFF
CDR3nt: TGCGCCAGCAGCCAAGATTCGGGACTAGCGGGCCCGAGCTCCTACAATGAGCAGTTCTTC
v_gene: TRBV4-3
j_gene: TRBJ2-1
abundance: -
d_gene: TRBD2

CDR3aa: CATSRAATPYNEQFF
CDR3nt: TGTGCCACCAGCAGAGCCGCGACACCTTACAATGAGCAGTTCTTC
v_gene: TRBV15
j_gene: TRBJ2-1
abundance: -
d_gene: -

CDR3aa: CSASPDTQYF
CDR3nt: TGCAGTGCTAGTCCAGATACGCAGTATTTT
v_gene: TRBV20-1
j_gene: TRBJ2-3
abundance: -
d_gene: -

CDR3aa: CASSLSGEGETQYF
CDR3nt: TGCGCCAGCAGCTTATCGGGGGAAGGAGAGACCCAGTACTTC
v_gene: TRBV5-1
j_gene: TRBJ2-5
abundance: -
d_gene: -

CDR3aa: CASSLEEPGNTIYF
CDR3nt: TGCGCCAGCAGCTTAGAAGAACCTGGAAACACCATATATTTT
v_gene: TRBV5-1
j_gene: TRBJ1-3
abundance: few
d_gene: -

CDR3aa: CASSQAGYTNYGYTF
CDR3nt: TGTGCCAGCAGCCAAGCTGGCTACACCAACTATGGCTACACCTTC
v_gene: TRBV14
j_gene: TRBJ1-2
abundance: -
d_gene: -

CDR3aa: CASSLDGREGKDEQYF
CDR3nt: TGTGCCAGCAGCTTAGATGGTCGGGAAGGGAAGGACGAGCAGTACTTC
v_gene: TRBV11-3
j_gene: TRBJ2-7
abundance: -
d_gene: -

CDR3aa: CASSQGGGSEQYF
CDR3nt: TGCGCCAGCAGCCAGGGAGGGGGGAGCGAGCAGTACTTC
v_gene: TRBV4-1
j_gene: TRBJ2-7
abundance: -
d_gene: -

CDR3aa: CASSREGSTEAFF
CDR3nt: TGCGCCAGCAGCCGAGAGGGAAGCACTGAAGCTTTCTTT
v_gene: TRBV4-3
j_gene: TRBJ1-1
abundance: -
d_gene: -

CDR3aa: CASREGPNSNQPQHF
CDR3nt: TGCGCCAGCCGGGAGGGCCCCAATAGCAATCAGCCCCAGCATTTT
v_gene: TRBV5-1
j_gene: TRBJ1-5
abundance: -
d_gene: -

CDR3aa: CASSLSGQNNEQFF
CDR3nt: TGTGCCAGCAGCTTGTCCGGCCAGAACAATGAGCAGTTCTTC
v_gene: TRBV11-2
j_gene: TRBJ2-1
abundance: once
d_gene: -

CDR3aa: CASSLAGGFEGYTF
CDR3nt: TGTGCCAGCAGCTTAGCAGGGGGTTTTGAGGGCTACACCTTC
v_gene: TRBV7-2
j_gene: TRBJ1-2
abundance: -
d_gene: -

CDR3aa: CASTRWPGQKNTEAFF
CDR3nt: TGTGCCAGCACCCGGTGGCCGGGACAGAAGAACACTGAAGCTTTCTTT
v_gene: TRBV27
j_gene: TRBJ1-1
abundance: -
d_gene: TRBD1

CDR3aa: CASSEGRGPVGYTF
CDR3nt: TGTGCCAGCAGTGAAGGGCGGGGCCCCGTTGGCTACACCTTC
v_gene: TRBV6-1
j_gene: TRBJ1-2
abundance: -
d_gene: -

CDR3aa: CASSHTSGSYEQYF
CDR3nt: TGCGCCAGCAGCCACACTAGCGGGAGTTACGAGCAGTACTTC
v_gene: TRBV5-1
j_gene: TRBJ2-7
abundance: -
d_gene: TRBD2

CDR3aa: CASSQDSVGDTQYF
CDR3nt: TGCGCCAGCAGCCAGGACAGTGTCGGAGATACGCAGTATTTT
v_gene: TRBV4-3
j_gene: TRBJ2-3
abundance: few
d_gene: -

CDR3aa: CASSLLGTGVIDTQYF
CDR3nt: TGCGCCAGCAGCTTGTTAGGGACAGGGGTGATAGATACGCAGTATTTT
v_gene: TRBV5-1
j_gene: TRBJ2-3
abundance: -
d_gene: TRBD1

CDR3aa: CASSGTVSYEQYF
CDR3nt: TGTGCCAGTAGCGGGACCGTCTCCTACGAGCAGTACTTC
v_gene: TRBV19
j_gene: TRBJ2-7
abundance: few
d_gene: -

CDR3aa: CASAPGPYYGYTF
CDR3nt: TGTGCCAGTGCCCCGGGACCGTACTATGGCTACACCTTC
v_gene: TRBV19
j_gene: TRBJ1-2
abundance: -
d_gene: -

CDR3aa: CASSQVWNYGYTF
CDR3nt: TGCGCCAGCAGCCAAGTATGGAACTATGGCTACACCTTC
v_gene: TRBV4-3
j_gene: TRBJ1-2
abundance: -
d_gene: -

CDR3aa: CASSPLVGSEQYF
CDR3nt: TGTGCCAGCTCACCGCTCGTGGGATCCGAGCAGTACTTC
v_gene: TRBV18
j_gene: TRBJ2-7
abundance: -
d_gene: -

CDR3aa: CASSDSGTGMEQYF
CDR3nt: TGTGCCAGCAGTGACTCCGGGACAGGGATGGAGCAGTACTTC
v_gene: TRBV25-1
j_gene: TRBJ2-7
abundance: few
d_gene: TRBD1

CDR3aa: CASSPRGTEQYF
CDR3nt: TGTGCCAGTAGTCCTCGCGGGACCGAGCAGTACTTC
v_gene: TRBV19
j_gene: TRBJ2-7
abundance: -
d_gene: -

CDR3aa: CASSYGGTEAFF
CDR3nt: TGTGCCAGCAGTTACGGTGGGACTGAAGCTTTCTTT
v_gene: TRBV6-5
j_gene: TRBJ1-1
abundance: once
d_gene: -

CDR3aa: CASSERGQGILRKLFF
CDR3nt: TGTGCCAGCAGTGAGAGGGGACAGGGGATATTAAGGAAACTGTTTTTT
v_gene: TRBV6-1
j_gene: TRBJ1-4
abundance: -
d_gene: TRBD1

CDR3aa: CASSLYSDQPQHF
CDR3nt: TGCGCCAGCAGCTTATACTCGGATCAGCCCCAGCATTTT
v_gene: TRBV5-1
j_gene: TRBJ1-5
abundance: -
d_gene: -

CDR3aa: CASTPTGDRGYEQYF
CDR3nt: TGCGCCAGCACCCCTACAGGCGACAGGGGTTACGAGCAGTACTTC
v_gene: TRBV5-1
j_gene: TRBJ2-7
abundance: -
d_gene: TRBD1

CDR3aa: CASSSGTGNTGELFF
CDR3nt: TGCGCCAGCAGCTCCGGGACAGGCAACACCGGGGAGCTGTTTTTT
v_gene: TRBV5-1
j_gene: TRBJ2-2
abundance: -
d_gene: TRBD1

CDR3aa: CASSPAVGSNYGYTF
CDR3nt: TGTGCCAGTAGTCCCGCGGTAGGGTCGAACTATGGCTACACCTTC
v_gene: TRBV19
j_gene: TRBJ1-2
abundance: -
d_gene: -

CDR3aa: CASSQGLAGAYNEQFF
CDR3nt: TGCGCCAGCAGTCAAGGATTAGCGGGGGCCTACAATGAGCAGTTCTTC
v_gene: TRBV4-3
j_gene: TRBJ2-1
abundance: -
d_gene: TRBD2

CDR3aa: CASSDHRKAGELFF
CDR3nt: TGTGCCAGCAGTGACCACAGGAAGGCCGGGGAGCTGTTTTTT
v_gene: TRBV6-4
j_gene: TRBJ2-2
abundance: -
d_gene: -

CDR3aa: CASSLSGGATEAFF
CDR3nt: TGCGCCAGCAGCTTGTCCGGGGGGGCCACTGAAGCTTTCTTT
v_gene: TRBV5-1
j_gene: TRBJ1-1
abundance: -
d_gene: -

CDR3aa: CASSARDSYNEQFF
CDR3nt: TGCGCCAGCAGCGCTCGGGACTCTTACAATGAGCAGTTCTTC
v_gene: TRBV4-1
j_gene: TRBJ2-1
abundance: -
d_gene: -

CDR3aa: CASSIIGVEGGGEQYF
CDR3nt: TGTGCCAGCAGCATAATCGGGGTTGAAGGAGGTGGCGAGCAGTACTTC
v_gene: TRBV13
j_gene: TRBJ2-7
abundance: -
d_gene: -

CDR3aa: CASSFSGGRENEQFF
CDR3nt: TGTGCCAGCAGCTTTTCTGGGGGCAGGGAGAATGAGCAGTTCTTC
v_gene: TRBV7-2
j_gene: TRBJ2-1
abundance: few
d_gene: -

CDR3aa: CASSKSPGTKNTEAFF
CDR3nt: TGTGCCAGCAGCAAGTCACCCGGGACGAAGAACACTGAAGCTTTCTTT
v_gene: TRBV7-2
j_gene: TRBJ1-1
abundance: -
d_gene: -

CDR3aa: CASSSVTGQQNEKLFF
CDR3nt: TGTGCCAGCAGCTCCGTGACGGGACAGCAAAATGAAAAACTGTTTTTT
v_gene: TRBV27
j_gene: TRBJ1-4
abundance: -
d_gene: TRBD1

CDR3aa: CAIGGETYEQYF
CDR3nt: TGTGCCATCGGGGGAGAAACCTACGAGCAGTACTTC
v_gene: TRBV10-3
j_gene: TRBJ2-7
abundance: -
d_gene: -

CDR3aa: CASSILTINYGYTF
CDR3nt: TGTGCCAGTAGTATCCTGACAATCAACTATGGCTACACCTTC
v_gene: TRBV19
j_gene: TRBJ1-2
abundance: -
d_gene: -

CDR3aa: CASSSTSYTGELFF
CDR3nt: TGTGCCAGCAGCTCAACCTCGTACACCGGGGAGCTGTTTTTT
v_gene: TRBV11-3
j_gene: TRBJ2-2
abundance: -
d_gene: -

CDR3aa: CASTPRVGEGLNEQFF
CDR3nt: TGTGCCAGCACCCCGAGGGTGGGGGAGGGCCTTAATGAGCAGTTCTTC
v_gene: TRBV7-6
j_gene: TRBJ2-1
abundance: -
d_gene: TRBD2

CDR3aa: CASSRGGDLNEQFF
CDR3nt: TGTGCCAGCAGCCGAGGGGGCGATTTAAATGAGCAGTTCTTC
v_gene: TRBV11-1
j_gene: TRBJ2-1
abundance: medium-sized
d_gene: TRBD1

CDR3aa: CAISESQGFGEPQHF
CDR3nt: TGTGCCATCAGTGAGTCCCAGGGGTTTGGTGAGCCCCAGCATTTT
v_gene: TRBV10-3
j_gene: TRBJ1-5
abundance: -
d_gene: -

CDR3aa: CATSRVPGGDPYEQYF
CDR3nt: TGTGCCACCAGCAGAGTTCCGGGAGGGGACCCCTACGAGCAGTACTTC
v_gene: TRBV15
j_gene: TRBJ2-7
abundance: -
d_gene: TRBD2

CDR3aa: CASSQGSTASGREETQYF
CDR3nt: TGTGCCAGCAGCCAAGGCAGTACGGCTAGCGGGAGGGAAGAGACCCAGTACTTC
v_gene: TRBV4-2
j_gene: TRBJ2-5
abundance: -
d_gene: TRBD2

CDR3aa: CAISEARSNQPQHF
CDR3nt: TGTGCCATCAGTGAGGCGCGAAGCAATCAGCCCCAGCATTTT
v_gene: TRBV10-3
j_gene: TRBJ1-5
abundance: -
d_gene: -

CDR3aa: CASSLGFLANQPQHF
CDR3nt: TGTGCCAGTAGTTTAGGGTTCCTGGCCAATCAGCCCCAGCATTTT
v_gene: TRBV19
j_gene: TRBJ1-5
abundance: -
d_gene: -

CDR3aa: CASSQGSRQLNEQFF
CDR3nt: TGCGCCAGCAGCCAAGGCTCAAGACAGCTCAATGAGCAGTTCTTC
v_gene: TRBV4-1
j_gene: TRBJ2-1
abundance: -
d_gene: -

CDR3aa: CASNGGYSNQPQHF
CDR3nt: TGTGCCAGCAACGGAGGGTATAGCAATCAGCCCCAGCATTTT
v_gene: TRBV2
j_gene: TRBJ1-5
abundance: -
d_gene: -

CDR3aa: CASSFQARDIQYF
CDR3nt: TGTGCCAGCAGTTTCCAGGCGAGGGACATTCAGTACTTC
v_gene: TRBV27
j_gene: TRBJ2-4
abundance: -
d_gene: -

CDR3aa: CASSLVLGRTEAFF
CDR3nt: TGTGCCAGCAGCTTAGTTTTGGGGCGGACTGAAGCTTTCTTT
v_gene: TRBV7-2
j_gene: TRBJ1-1
abundance: -
d_gene: -

CDR3aa: CASSILGLAGGKNEQFF
CDR3nt: TGTGCCAGTAGTATACTGGGACTAGCGGGAGGAAAGAATGAGCAGTTCTTC
v_gene: TRBV19
j_gene: TRBJ2-1
abundance: -
d_gene: TRBD2

CDR3aa: CASSPPHRGGTEAFF
CDR3nt: TGTGCCAGCTCACCACCCCACAGGGGGGGCACTGAAGCTTTCTTT
v_gene: TRBV18
j_gene: TRBJ1-1
abundance: -
d_gene: TRBD1

CDR3aa: CASSPRTGPRHEQYF
CDR3nt: TGTGCCAGCAGCCCACGGACAGGGCCTCGGCACGAGCAGTACTTC
v_gene: TRBV9
j_gene: TRBJ2-7
abundance: -
d_gene: TRBD1

CDR3aa: CASSYDNTEAFF
CDR3nt: TGTGCCAGCAGTTATGATAACACTGAAGCTTTCTTT
v_gene: TRBV6-6
j_gene: TRBJ1-1
abundance: -
d_gene: -